The clone carrying this TCR beta chain turned up a few times. The sample belongs to a study of blood T cell repertoires in COVID-19. Study-wide context: Samples taken during acute and convalescent COVID-19 were collected in the United States, Italy and Spain. T cells, B-cell-depleted T cells, or PBMCs supplied cDNA or gDNA.

Using immunoSEQ multiplex PCR, the repertoire was profiled, and TCRdb retains in-frame clones only, with some absent. The sample lists some 91,000 clones; about three quarters were seen once. The germline V gene has CDR1 SGDLS and CDR2 YYNGEE. Losses at the gene ends were 6 bases for V and 0 bases for J; bases not matched to a gene: 5. The CDR3 runs to 16 residues. The TCR originated in a man aged 70-80 years with acute or convalescent COVID-19. Sequenced sample: peripheral blood. This chain links TRBV9 with TRBJ2-6, with 8 positions matching TRBD1. The CDR3 is CASTQGAISGANVLTF. In DNA form, the CDR3 reads TGTGCCAGCACCCAGGGGGCGATCTCTGGGGCCAACGTCCTGACTTTC.